Sequencing of this T cell receptor (beta chain) was carried out in a study of brain T cells in children with intractable seizures. Overall study findings and caveats: Pre- and post-surgery blood differed in depth, so pre-surgery absences may be undersampling. Patients' HCMV serostatus was unknown; virus specificity rests on CDR3 similarity alone.

As to this clone: No antigen is known for it.

Germline CDR1 and CDR2: SGHDT and YYEEEE. V shed 0 bases and J shed 8 bases, with 9 bases lying between them. This CDR3 has 14 residues. Generated by immunoSEQ multiplex PCR, the TCRdb table keeps only in-frame clones and is missing some. In the table there are 35,000 to 50,000 clones, more than 80% of which are singletons. Only cases whose brain tissue showed the highest T cell transcript signatures were sequenced. The chain employs TRBV5-6 and TRBJ1-6; no definite D call. The TCR sequence derives from a girl aged 2 to 10 with tuberous sclerosis and intractable seizures. The sample in question was peripheral blood, obtained at surgery. CDR3 bases: TGTGCCAGCAGCTTGGATGGGGTTTATTCACCCCTCCACTTT. It codes for CASSLDGVYSPLHF.